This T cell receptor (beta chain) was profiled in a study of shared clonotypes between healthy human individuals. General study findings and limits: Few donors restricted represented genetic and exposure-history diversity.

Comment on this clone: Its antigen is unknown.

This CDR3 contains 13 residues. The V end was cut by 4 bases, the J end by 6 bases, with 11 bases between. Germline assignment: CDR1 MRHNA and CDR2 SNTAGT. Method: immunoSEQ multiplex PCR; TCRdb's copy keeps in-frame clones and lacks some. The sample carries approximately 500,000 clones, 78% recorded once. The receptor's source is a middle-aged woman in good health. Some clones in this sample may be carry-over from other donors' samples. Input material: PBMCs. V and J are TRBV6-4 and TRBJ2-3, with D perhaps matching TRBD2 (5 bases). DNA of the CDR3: TGTGCCAGCAGTGTAGGACTGGGGGATACGCAGTATTTT. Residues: CASSVGLGDTQYF.